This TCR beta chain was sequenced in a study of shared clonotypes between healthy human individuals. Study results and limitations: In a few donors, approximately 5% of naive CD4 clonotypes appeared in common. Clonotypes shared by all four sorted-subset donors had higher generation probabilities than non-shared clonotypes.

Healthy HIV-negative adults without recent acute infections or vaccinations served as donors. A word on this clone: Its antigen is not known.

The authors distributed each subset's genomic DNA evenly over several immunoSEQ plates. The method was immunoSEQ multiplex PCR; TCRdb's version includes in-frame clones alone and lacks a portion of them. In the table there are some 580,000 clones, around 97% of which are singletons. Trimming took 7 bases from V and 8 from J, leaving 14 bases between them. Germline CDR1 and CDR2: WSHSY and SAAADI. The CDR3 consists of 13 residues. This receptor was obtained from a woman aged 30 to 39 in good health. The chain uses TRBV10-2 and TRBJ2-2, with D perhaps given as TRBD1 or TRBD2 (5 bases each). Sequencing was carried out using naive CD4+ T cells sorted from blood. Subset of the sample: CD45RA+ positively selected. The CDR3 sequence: CASNRQGRGELFF. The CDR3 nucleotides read TGCGCCAGCAATCGGCAGGGACGGGGGGAGCTGTTTTTT.